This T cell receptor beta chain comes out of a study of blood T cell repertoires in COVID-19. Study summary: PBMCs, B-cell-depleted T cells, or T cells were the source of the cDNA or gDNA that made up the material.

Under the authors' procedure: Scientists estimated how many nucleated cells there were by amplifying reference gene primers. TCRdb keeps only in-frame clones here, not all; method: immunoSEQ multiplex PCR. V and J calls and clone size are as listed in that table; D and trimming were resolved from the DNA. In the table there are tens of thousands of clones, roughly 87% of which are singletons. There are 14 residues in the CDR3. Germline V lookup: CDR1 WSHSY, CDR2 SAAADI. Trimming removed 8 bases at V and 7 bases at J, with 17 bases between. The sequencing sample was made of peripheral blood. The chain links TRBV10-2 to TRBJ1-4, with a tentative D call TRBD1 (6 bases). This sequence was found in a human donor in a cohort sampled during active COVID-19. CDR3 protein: CASGDISRGEKLFF. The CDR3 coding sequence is TGCGCCAGCGGGGACATTTCGAGGGGTGAAAAACTGTTTTTT.